Listed here are 3 T cell receptor beta chains from one sample, sequenced in a study of type 1 regulatory T cells. Antigens for these TCRs are unknown. TCRdb redid the calling of the reads with MiXCR, one entry per CDR3 protein. The repertoire holds tens of thousands of distinct CDR3 sequences, with over 50% as singletons. Sequenced: cultured non-Tr1 T cells, either the whole culture or a sorted T cell fraction (not recorded which). The receptors shown here come from a human donor in good health.

CDR3 bases: TGCGCCAGCAGCTTGGATTTCAGGAACACCGGGGAGCTGTTTTTT. Protein product: CASSLDFRNTGELFF. The rearrangement uses TRBV5-1 and TRBJ2-2; no clear D. Germline CDR1 SGHRS, CDR2 YFSETQ. The CDR3 totals 15 residues. V was pared by 0 bases and J by 1 base, with 7 bases between.

This sequence joins TRBV7-2 and TRBJ2-6, with TRBD2 as a possible D gene (7 bases). The V end was cut by 2 bases, the J end by 0 bases, with 17 bases between. From germline, CDR1 is SGHTA and CDR2 FQGNSA. The CDR3 has 19 amino acids. CDR3 residues: CASSLQSRGPYSGANVLTF. Written as DNA, the CDR3 is TGTGCCAGCAGCTTACAGTCGCGGGGGCCCTACTCTGGGGCCAACGTCCTGACTTTC.

The V gene is TRBV28, the J gene TRBJ1-4, with D possibly being TRBD1 (5 bases). With 11 bases removed from V and 2 bases from J, the gap between germline ends came to 9 bases. CDR1 is MDHEN, CDR2 SYDVKM, per germline. The CDR3 covers 12 residues. CDR3 loop: CAGGTTNEKLFF. The CDR3 coding sequence is TGTGCCGGCGGGACCACTAATGAAAAACTGTTTTTT.